This TCR beta chain was found in a study of T-cell reconstitution after alpha-beta-depleted transplantation in children. Library preparation (for TCRbeta) was performed with unique molecular identifiers. MiXCR was run by TCRdb on the PCR reads, yielding one entry per CDR3 protein. The sample has tens of thousands of distinct CDR3 sequences; 15% to 20% are singletons. Trimming took 0 bases from V and 11 from J, leaving 16 bases between them. The CDR3 covers 14 residues. Germline CDR1 reads MNHEY; CDR2 reads SVGAGI. Sequences were derived from PBMCs, mostly from graft donor cells, sampled 360 days after TCRalphabeta/CD19-depleted stem cell transplant. The rearrangement joins TRBV6-5 to TRBJ1-1, with D hard to call. The sequence came from a male patient aged 2-15 years who had a stem cell transplant for acute lymphoblastic leukemia, so the T cells may come from the graft donor. Here the CDR3 DNA reads TGTGCCAGCAGTTACTCGCACCCCGGGCCGGCGGCTTTCTTT. It specifies CASSYSHPGPAAFF.